These 8 T cell receptor beta chains originate from one sample sequenced in a study of lymphopenia after photon versus proton radiotherapy. The assay was immunoSEQ multiplex PCR, and TCRdb's table has in-frame clones only and misses some. The profile shows about 160,000 clones, 70% to 90% of them singletons. The sample consisted of peripheral blood, taken from a patient treated with photon-based radiotherapy. These receptors were collected from a man between 50 and 59 years old with gastric cancer.

The rearrangement joins TRBV7-6 to TRBJ2-3; D gene uncertain. Trimming shortened V by 1 base and J by 1 base, and 6 bases separated the two germline ends. CDR3 length equals 14 residues. Germline CDR1 reads SGHVS; CDR2 reads FNYEAQ. This CDR3 reads CASSLGFGTDTQYF. CDR3 bases: TGTGCCAGCAGCTTAGGCTTCGGCACAGATACGCAGTATTTT.

The J gene is TRBJ1-5, the V gene TRBV2; possibly TRBD1 for D (5 bases). Germline V lookup: CDR1 SNHLY, CDR2 FYNNEI. There are 13 residues in the CDR3. V gave up 7 bases and J gave up 5 bases, with 12 bases separating them. The CDR3 loop reads CASNREGDQPQHF. The CDR3 DNA is TGTGCCAGCAATCGAGAAGGGGATCAGCCCCAGCATTTT.

The chain has TRBV5-1 and TRBJ2-7; 9 bases match TRBD2. Trimming cost V 0 bases and J 4 bases; bases outside gene matches: 5. Germline V lookup: CDR1 SGHRS, CDR2 YFSETQ. The CDR3 extends over 15 amino acids. CDR3 loop: CASSLGSSGKYEQYF. The CDR3, as DNA: TGCGCCAGCAGCTTGGGTTCTAGCGGGAAATACGAGCAGTACTTC.

V usage is TRBV9 and J usage is TRBJ2-3, with D possibly being TRBD1 (5 bases). Trimming took off 8 bases at V and 4 bases at J, with 11 bases between the two ends. Looked up from germline, CDR1 is SGDLS and CDR2 is YYNGEE. This CDR3 region has 12 residues. The CDR3 sequence: CARATGPDTQYF. CDR3 sequence (DNA): TGTGCCAGAGCCACAGGCCCAGATACGCAGTATTTT.

This rearrangement joins TRBV6-1 to TRBJ2-2; D is uncertain. V dropped 3 bases and J dropped 5 bases, with 19 bases sitting between them. The CDR3 is made up of 17 amino acids. CDR1 and CDR2 (germline): MNHNS, SASEGT. The chain's CDR3 is CASSDELTDKTTGELFF. The CDR3 region has the DNA TGTGCCAGCAGTGACGAACTAACTGACAAAACGACCGGGGAGCTGTTTTTT.

The chain has TRBV27 and TRBJ2-2; D is ambiguous. Between the trimmed V and J ends, which lost 4 bases and 4 bases, there was a span of 7 bases. Germline values: CDR1 MNHEY, CDR2 SMNVEV (reference sequence). This CDR3 has 13 amino acids. CDR3 in DNA: TGTGCCAGCAGTTCCTTTGGCACCGGGGAGCTGTTTTTT. This sequence encodes CASSSFGTGELFF.

V is TRBV5-1 and J is TRBJ2-7, with 9 nucleotides matching TRBD1. Germline V CDR1 and CDR2: SGHRS, YFSETQ. V lost 0 bases and J lost 4; bases outside the gene matches: 5. The length of the CDR3 is 15 residues. CDR3 bases: TGCGCCAGCAGCTTGGTAACAGGGGGCACGTACGAGCAGTACTTC. Protein: CASSLVTGGTYEQYF.

This clone was counted only a few times. This chain joins TRBV6-5 and TRBJ2-7; perhaps TRBD1 as D (6 bases). Looked up from germline, CDR1 is MNHEY and CDR2 is SVGAGI. The CDR3 runs 15 residues. V lost 5 bases and J 2 bases, leaving 16 bases between the germline ends. CDR3 protein: CASSKPGQVTYEQYF. The CDR3 DNA reads as TGTGCCAGCAGTAAGCCGGGACAAGTAACCTACGAGCAGTACTTC.